The 20 T cell receptor beta chains presented below share a single source sample, sequenced in a study of molecular identifiers for immune sequencing clone quantification. TCRdb re-called the PCR reads through MiXCR, storing one row per CDR3 protein. The table lists tens of thousands of distinct CDR3 sequences, around a quarter of them singletons, with roughly 0.8% in the top ten. The sample taken for sequencing was naive CD8+ T cells from blood, with Jurkat cell RNA spiked in. Subset defined: FACS-sorted CD8+CD4-CCR7+CD45RA+ naive T cells. Receptors were obtained from a human donor in good health. Some libraries in this study had Jurkat cell RNA spiked in.

Concerning this clonotype itself: A read error may explain this, as a much larger clone is one base away. This chain joins TRBV27 and TRBJ1-5, with 8 bases aligning to TRBD1. The CDR3 runs to 15 residues. The germline V gene has CDR1 MNHEY and CDR2 SMNVEV (reference sequence). The CDR3 nucleotides read TGTGCCAGCAGTTCACGCTCAGGGGGCCTTCAGCCCCGGCATTTT. Protein sequence: CASSSRSGGLQPRHF.

This clonotype was counted many times. The chain uses TRBV6-5 and TRBJ2-7, with 12 bases fitting TRBD2. Germline trimming cut 5 bases from V and 5 bases from J; bases unmatched to any gene: 7. The CDR3 runs to 15 residues. Germline V lookup: CDR1 MNHEY, CDR2 SVGAGI. CDR3 nucleotides: TGTGCCAGCAGTAACCCCCGACTAGCGGGAGACGAGCAGTACTTC. Its protein is CASSNPRLAGDEQYF.

The chain carries TRBV7-3 and TRBJ2-3; D possibly matches TRBD1 or TRBD2 (5 bases each). V lost 5 bases and J 2 bases, leaving 14 bases between the germline ends. Germline CDR1 reads SGHTA; CDR2 reads FQGTGA. This CDR3 has 15 amino acids. The DNA of the CDR3 is TGTGCCAGCAGCCCCCGAGGGGATTACACAGATACGCAGTATTTT. Translating gives CASSPRGDYTDTQYF. Variable domain in full (rest from reference TRBV7-3 and TRBJ2-3): GAGVSQTPSNKVTEKGKYVELRCDPISGHTALYWYRQSLGQGPEFLIYFQGTGAADDSGLPNDRFFAVRPEGSVSTLKIQRTERGDSAVYLCASSPRGDYTDTQYFGPGTRLTVL.

This clonotype was seen a handful of times. The chain is built from TRBV7-6 and TRBJ2-2; weak D call: TRBD2 (5 bases). This CDR3 has 14 amino acids. With 4 bases removed from V and 5 bases from J, the gap between germline ends came to 11 bases. Germline V CDR1 and CDR2: SGHVS, FNYEAQ. The CDR3 bases are TGTGCCAGCAGCTCTGGGAGTCGGACCGGGGAGCTGTTTTTT. Amino acids: CASSSGSRTGELFF.

At least ten counts were recorded for this clonotype. Lacking the conserved final phenylalanine or tryptophan, this CDR3 likely reflects a read error. The limits of the CDR3 on the DNA are not certain, so only TCRdb's listed CDR3 is given. The V and J genes are TRBV6-2 or TRBV6-3 and TRBJ2-7; TRBD2 is taken as the D call from the table, unchecked against the DNA. The germline gives CDR1 MNHEY, CDR2 SVGEGT. The CDR3 is 12 amino acids long, termini counted. The CDR3 protein is CASSYDLAGDRD.

As regards this clonotype: A much larger clone sits a single nucleotide away, making a read error possible. No conserved phenylalanine or tryptophan is present at the end of the CDR3, so a read error is the likely explanation. The chain couples TRBV19 to TRBJ2-7; D is possibly TRBD2 (6 bases). V shed 4 bases and J shed 5 bases, with 15 bases lying between them. The CDR3 is made up of 14 amino acids. CDR1 is LNHDA, CDR2 SQIVND, per germline (reference sequence). CDR3 sequence reads: CASSTFGGADEQYL. In DNA form, the CDR3 reads TGTGCCAGTAGTACCTTCGGGGGAGCGGACGAGCAGTACCTC.

Of note for this clonotype: At one boundary the junction diverges from the germline segment, which might be a read error. This chain connects TRBV7-9 to TRBJ2-1; D unclear. The CDR3 has 14 residues. Germline loops: CDR1 SEHNR, CDR2 FQNEAQ (reference sequence). Written as DNA, the CDR3 is TGTGCCAGCAGCACGGCGAGCTCCTACAATGAGCAGCTCTTC. This encodes CASSTASSYNEQLF.

The CDR3: CSARDPTGTSASRGADTQYF. The CDR3 DNA is TGCAGTGCTAGAGATCCTACCGGGACTAGCGCGTCCAGGGGGGCAGATACGCAGTATTTT. The rearrangement links TRBV20-1 to TRBJ2-3; 10 bases line up with TRBD2. Trimming at V came to 0 bases and at J to 4 bases, leaving 19 bases not matched to a gene. CDR3 size: 20 residues. CDR1 and CDR2 (germline): DFQATT, SNEGSKA (reference sequence).

This clonotype was counted ten times or more. The rearrangement links TRBV9 to TRBJ2-7, with a tentative D call TRBD1 (6 bases). The ends were cut back, 0 bases at V and 2 bases at J, with 9 bases in the middle. The CDR3 totals 14 residues. Germline lookup yields CDR1 SGDLS and CDR2 YYNGEE. CDR3 coding DNA: TGTGCCAGCAGCGTAGGAGGGGGAACCTACGAGCAGTACTTC. Encoded protein: CASSVGGGTYEQYF.

This clonotype occurred a few times. This chain connects TRBV5-1 to TRBJ2-1, with unresolved D. The V gene lost 0 bases and the J gene lost 5 bases, with 15 bases spanning the gap. The CDR3 is 16 residues long. The germline V gene has CDR1 SGHRS and CDR2 YFSETQ. The CDR3 nucleotides are TGCGCCAGCAGCTTGGAGTCATGGCTAACAAACAATGAGCAGTTCTTC. As protein: CASSLESWLTNNEQFF.

This clonotype was counted only a few times. The chain couples TRBV30 to TRBJ2-7; 10 positions agree with TRBD2. Trimming cost V 7 bases and J 2 bases; bases outside gene matches: 11. Germline CDR1 GTSNPN, CDR2 SVGIG (reference sequence). This CDR3 contains 15 residues. The CDR3 loop reads CALTIAGGFAYEQYF. The CDR3 DNA sequence: TGTGCCTTGACTATAGCGGGAGGATTTGCCTACGAGCAGTACTTC.

The J gene is TRBJ2-7, the V gene TRBV30, with a possible D match to TRBD1 (6 bases). V shed 0 bases and J shed 0 bases, with 12 bases lying between them. CDR3 size: 15 residues. Germline values: CDR1 GTSNPN, CDR2 SVGIG (reference sequence). The chain's CDR3 is CAWSVGRGDSYEQYF. The DNA of the CDR3 is TGTGCCTGGAGTGTGGGCAGGGGAGACTCCTACGAGCAGTACTTC. Combining the CDR3 with reference TRBV30 and TRBJ2-7 gives the whole variable domain SQTIHQWPATLVQPVGSPLSLECTVEGTSNPNLYWYRQAAGRGLQLLFYSVGIGQISSEVPQNLSASRPQDRQFILSSKKLLLSDSGFYLCAWSVGRGDSYEQYFGPGTRLTVT.

The table lists this clonotype with many counts. V is TRBV2 and J is TRBJ2-3; D not certain. The CDR3 is 16 residues long. Trimming left V 6 bases short and J 0 bases short, with 16 bases between. The V gene's germline CDR1 is SNHLY and CDR2 FYNNEI. For the CDR3, the DNA is TGTGCCAGCAGCCCCATAAGCCTGACTAGCACAGATACGCAGTATTTT. Amino acid sequence: CASSPISLTSTDTQYF.

This chain joins TRBV7-2 and TRBJ2-1, with 9 bases that match TRBD2. V lost 1 base to trimming and J lost 15 bases; unmatched junction nucleotides: 16. Germline CDR1 reads SGHTA; CDR2 reads FQGNSA. CDR3 length equals 16 residues. DNA for the CDR3: TGTGCCAGCAGCTTAGATTCGCGGGAGGGCCGCTATGCGCCGTTCTTC. It yields the protein CASSLDSREGRYAPFF.

The rearrangement uses TRBV6-5 and TRBJ2-7, with D perhaps matching TRBD1 (5 bases). This CDR3 has 17 residues. V was clipped by 4 bases and J by 5 bases, with 24 bases between them. Germline CDR1 reads MNHEY; CDR2 reads SVGAGI. CDR3 DNA sequence: TGTGCCAGCAGTTGCTCGCGGCAGGGCTACTTTGGGGACGAGCAGTACTTC. This codes for CASSCSRQGYFGDEQYF.

Many counts were recorded for this clonotype. The chain has TRBV12-3 or TRBV12-4 and TRBJ1-3, with D perhaps matching TRBD1 (5 bases). Trimming took 3 bases from V and 8 from J, leaving 17 bases between them. The CDR3 contains 15 residues. DNA for the CDR3: TGTGCCAGCAGTTTTTTCGGGGCTGAGGAAGACACCATATATTTT. It codes for CASSFFGAEEDTIYF.

This chain uses TRBV6-2 or TRBV6-3 with TRBJ2-1; the match to TRBD2 covers 7 bases. The V and J ends lost 1 base and 5 bases, in that order; junction bases with no gene match: 2. The CDR3 covers 14 residues. From germline, CDR1 is MNHEY and CDR2 SVGEGT. CDR3 in DNA: TGTGCCAGCAGTTACTGGGGAGGGGACAATGAGCAGTTCTTC. This gives the protein CASSYWGGDNEQFF.

This clonotype was seen many times. The chain combines TRBV30 with TRBJ1-3, with a tentative D call TRBD1 (6 bases). CDR1 is GTSNPN, CDR2 SVGIG, per germline (reference sequence). V lost 0 bases and J lost 2, with 8 bases in between. The CDR3 has 14 amino acids. The CDR3 DNA reads TGTGCCTGGAGTGTGGGGGCAGCTGGAAACACCATATATTTT. Its translation is CAWSVGAAGNTIYF.

As concerns this clonotype: Possible read error: a much larger clone is one base away. V is TRBV20-1 and J is TRBJ1-1; a weak D match, TRBD1 (6 bases). This CDR3 contains 14 residues. In germline, CDR1 is DFQATT, CDR2 SNEGSKA (reference sequence). The V end was cut by 0 bases, the J end by 4 bases, with 12 bases between. The CDR3 bases are TGCAGTGCTAGAGAAGGACAGATGAGCACTGAAGCTTTCTTT. Translation gives CSAREGQMSTEAFF.

J is TRBJ1-2 and V is TRBV12-3 or TRBV12-4; D perhaps matches TRBD1 (6 bases). This CDR3 region has 13 residues. Trimming pared 4 bases from V and 7 bases from J, leaving 13 bases between. This CDR3 reads CASSYGTMAGYTF. CDR3 DNA sequence: TGTGCCAGCAGTTATGGGACAATGGCTGGCTACACCTTC.